These 3 T cell receptor beta chains were sequenced from one sample in a study of blood T cells in healthy people across ages. A second about 6 to 12 cycle PCR used barcoded and J-beta primers. TCRdb recomputed calls from the 5' RACE reads with MiXCR, one row per CDR3 protein. Among hundreds of thousands of distinct CDR3 sequences listed, about 30% were seen once. The specimen sequenced was blood. These receptors all stem from a woman older than 75 in good health.

Notes on this clonotype: This sequence may be a read error, since a much larger clone differs from it by one base. The J gene is TRBJ1-6, the V gene TRBV7-2, with 7 bases fitting TRBD1. The CDR3 is 14 residues long. Germline V gene data show CDR1 as SGHTA and CDR2 as FQGNSA. This chain's CDR3 is CAGSHGTANSPLHF. The CDR3 DNA sequence: TGTGCCGGCAGCCACGGGACAGCTAATTCACCCCTCCACTTT.

The V call is TRBV20-1, the J call TRBJ1-1, with a possible D match to TRBD1 (6 bases). CDR1 is DFQATT and CDR2 is SNEGSKA in the germline V gene (reference sequence). V was trimmed by 4 bases and J by 1 base, leaving 13 bases between them. CDR3 length: 14 amino acids. The CDR3 region has the DNA TGCAGTGCTAAGACAGGTGCGAGGAACACTGAAGCTTTCTTT. Its protein product is CSAKTGARNTEAFF.

This clonotype was counted ten times or more. V usage is TRBV20-1 and J usage is TRBJ2-7; 9 bases align to TRBD2. V lost 5 bases to trimming and J lost 4 bases; unmatched junction nucleotides: 6. This CDR3 contains 13 residues. CDR1 is DFQATT, CDR2 SNEGSKA, per germline (reference sequence). CDR3 sequence (DNA): TGCAGTGCTGATGCGGGGGGGGTTTACGAGCAGTACTTC. Its protein product is CSADAGGVYEQYF.